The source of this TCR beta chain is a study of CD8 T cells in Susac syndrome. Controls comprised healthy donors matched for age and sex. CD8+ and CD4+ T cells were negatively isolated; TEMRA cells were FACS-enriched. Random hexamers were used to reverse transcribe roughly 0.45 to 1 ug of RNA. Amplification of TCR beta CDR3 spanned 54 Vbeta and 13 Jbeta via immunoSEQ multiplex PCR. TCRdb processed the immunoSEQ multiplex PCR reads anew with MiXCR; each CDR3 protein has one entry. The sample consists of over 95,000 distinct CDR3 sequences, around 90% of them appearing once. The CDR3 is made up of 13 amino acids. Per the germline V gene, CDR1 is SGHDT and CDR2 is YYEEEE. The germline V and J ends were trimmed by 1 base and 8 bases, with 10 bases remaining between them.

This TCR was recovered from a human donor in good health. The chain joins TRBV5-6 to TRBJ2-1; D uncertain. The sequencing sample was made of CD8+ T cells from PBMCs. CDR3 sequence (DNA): TGTGCCAGCAGCTTGTCCCAAGAGGATGAGCAGTTCTTC. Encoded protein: CASSLSQEDEQFF.